This is a list of T cell receptor beta chains from one sample in a study of T-cell reconstitution after alpha-beta-depleted transplantation in children. TCRdb redid the calling of the PCR reads with MiXCR, one entry per CDR3 protein. The sample includes about 900,000 distinct CDR3 sequences, about 29% of them seen just once. The starting material was PBMCs, mostly from graft donor cells, obtained 360 days after TCRalphabeta/CD19-depleted stem cell transplant. Receptors originate from a boy in the first two years of life who had a stem cell transplant for SCID, so the T cells may come from the graft donor. CDR3s include the opening cysteine and the closing phenylalanine or tryptophan. The order of the fields is J gene, D gene, V gene, clone size, CDR3 DNA, CDR3 protein. The D gene is left open where the match is weak. Clone size is not always given. Where it is, it says once, few, many or a class for expanded clones.

J gene: TRBJ1-2; D gene: .; V gene: TRBV2; clone size: .; CDR3 DNA: TGTGCCAGCAGTGAAGCGGGGAGGACAGACGGCTACACCTTC; CDR3 protein: CASSEAGRTDGYTF
J gene: TRBJ2-3; D gene: TRBD2; V gene: TRBV20-1; clone size: .; CDR3 DNA: TGCAGTGCCCTAGCGGGGGGCGCGGGAGATACGCAGTATTTT; CDR3 protein: CSALAGGAGDTQYF
J gene: TRBJ2-7; D gene: TRBD2; V gene: TRBV15; clone size: .; CDR3 DNA: TGTGCCACCAGCAGATGGGCAACTAGCGGGATCCACGAGCAGTACTTC; CDR3 protein: CATSRWATSGIHEQYF
J gene: TRBJ2-2; D gene: TRBD2; V gene: TRBV5-1; clone size: many; CDR3 DNA: TGCGCCAGCAGCCCCGGACTAGCTGCGAACACCGGGGAGCTGTTTTTT; CDR3 protein: CASSPGLAANTGELFF
J gene: TRBJ1-4; D gene: TRBD1; V gene: TRBV27; clone size: .; CDR3 DNA: TGTGCCAGCAGTTGGACAGGTCCCGCCGGAAATGATCATGAAAAACTGTTTTTT; CDR3 protein: CASSWTGPAGNDHEKLFF
J gene: TRBJ2-2; D gene: .; V gene: TRBV6-5; clone size: .; CDR3 DNA: TGTGCCAGCAGTTACGGGTCCACCGGGGAGCTGTTTTTT; CDR3 protein: CASSYGSTGELFF
J gene: TRBJ2-3; D gene: .; V gene: TRBV7-6; clone size: few; CDR3 DNA: TGTGCCAGCAGCTTTGGCCCTGCCTTGATCGGTACGCAGTATTTT; CDR3 protein: CASSFGPALIGTQYF
J gene: TRBJ1-1; D gene: TRBD1; V gene: TRBV28; clone size: .; CDR3 DNA: TGTGCCAGCAGTTTAGCCGGACAGGGGGTCACTGAAGCTTTCTTT; CDR3 protein: CASSLAGQGVTEAFF
J gene: TRBJ2-2; D gene: .; V gene: TRBV5-1; clone size: few; CDR3 DNA: TGCGCCAGCAGCCATTCTTGGACGGCGAACACCGGGGAGCTGTTTTTT; CDR3 protein: CASSHSWTANTGELFF
J gene: TRBJ2-2; D gene: .; V gene: TRBV10-3; clone size: few; CDR3 DNA: TGTGCCATCAGTGAGTCAGACAGAAACACCGGGGAGCTGTTTTTT; CDR3 protein: CAISESDRNTGELFF
J gene: TRBJ2-7; D gene: TRBD2; V gene: TRBV20-1; clone size: few; CDR3 DNA: TGCAGTGCTAGTCCTATGGGACTAGCGGGGGTTTCCTTCTCCTACGAGCAGTACTTC; CDR3 protein: CSASPMGLAGVSFSYEQYF
J gene: TRBJ1-2; D gene: .; V gene: TRBV7-2; clone size: .; CDR3 DNA: TGTGCCAGCAGCTTAGCTCCAGGGATGGGCTATGGCTACACCTTC; CDR3 protein: CASSLAPGMGYGYTF
J gene: TRBJ2-1; D gene: .; V gene: TRBV2; clone size: few; CDR3 DNA: TGTGCCAGCAGTGAAGTTGGGGGTTTCGATGAGCAGTTCTTC; CDR3 protein: CASSEVGGFDEQFF
J gene: TRBJ2-3; D gene: .; V gene: TRBV4-3; clone size: .; CDR3 DNA: TGCGCCAGCAGCCTCCTAGCTCAGGGAGGAGATACGCAGTATTTT; CDR3 protein: CASSLLAQGGDTQYF
J gene: TRBJ2-4; D gene: TRBD1; V gene: TRBV20-1; clone size: .; CDR3 DNA: TGCAGTGCCCCTGGCAGGGGGGCCAAAAACATTCAGTACTTC; CDR3 protein: CSAPGRGAKNIQYF
J gene: TRBJ2-1; D gene: TRBD2; V gene: TRBV5-1; clone size: few; CDR3 DNA: TGCGCCAGCACGAGCGGGGGGCGAAAAAATGAGCAGTTCTTC; CDR3 protein: CASTSGGRKNEQFF
J gene: TRBJ2-7; D gene: .; V gene: TRBV4-1; clone size: .; CDR3 DNA: TGCGCCAGCAGCCTCGACCTGGGGCACGAGCAGTACTTC; CDR3 protein: CASSLDLGHEQYF
J gene: TRBJ1-2; D gene: .; V gene: TRBV5-5; clone size: few; CDR3 DNA: TGTGCCAGCAGCTTGGCGGACAGACGGGGCTACACCTTC; CDR3 protein: CASSLADRRGYTF
J gene: TRBJ2-5; D gene: TRBD1; V gene: TRBV28; clone size: .; CDR3 DNA: TGTGCCAGCAGCTCAGGGGACAGCCAAGAGACCCAGTACTTC; CDR3 protein: CASSSGDSQETQYF
J gene: TRBJ2-3; D gene: TRBD2; V gene: TRBV12-3/TRBV12-4; clone size: .; CDR3 DNA: TGTGCCAGCAGTGTCCTTCCCGGGACTAGCGGGGGCGGCACAGATACGCAGTATTTT; CDR3 protein: CASSVLPGTSGGGTDTQYF
J gene: TRBJ2-1; D gene: TRBD2; V gene: TRBV7-8; clone size: few; CDR3 DNA: TGTGCCAGCAGCTTGCGCCCTTTCGGGCGGGGGTCATACAATGAGCAGTTCTTC; CDR3 protein: CASSLRPFGRGSYNEQFF
J gene: TRBJ2-7; D gene: .; V gene: TRBV6-2/TRBV6-3; clone size: .; CDR3 DNA: TGTGCCAGCAGTTACGAACCTGGGGGTCTCCCTTTTTACGAGCAGTACTTC; CDR3 protein: CASSYEPGGLPFYEQYF
J gene: TRBJ2-7; D gene: TRBD1; V gene: TRBV7-9; clone size: few; CDR3 DNA: TGTGCCAGCAGCCTGCCGACAGGGATCGTGGACGAGCAGTACTTC; CDR3 protein: CASSLPTGIVDEQYF
J gene: TRBJ1-5; D gene: .; V gene: TRBV4-2; clone size: .; CDR3 DNA: TGTGCCAGCAGCCCCGTACATGTGGGGGATGGCAATCAGCCCCAGCATTTT; CDR3 protein: CASSPVHVGDGNQPQHF
J gene: TRBJ2-5; D gene: TRBD1; V gene: TRBV9; clone size: .; CDR3 DNA: TGTGCCAGCAGCGTAGCGGACAGGGGGGAAGAGACCCAGTACTTC; CDR3 protein: CASSVADRGEETQYF
J gene: TRBJ1-1; D gene: .; V gene: TRBV7-9; clone size: .; CDR3 DNA: TGTGCCAGCAGCCCAGTGGGACGGAACACTGAAGCTTTCTTT; CDR3 protein: CASSPVGRNTEAFF
J gene: TRBJ1-5; D gene: .; V gene: TRBV6-1; clone size: .; CDR3 DNA: TGTGCCAGCAGTGAAGCTCTACCGGGGGGCAGACAGCCCCAGCATTTT; CDR3 protein: CASSEALPGGRQPQHF
J gene: TRBJ2-3; D gene: TRBD2; V gene: TRBV5-1; clone size: .; CDR3 DNA: TGCGCCAGCAGCTCCTCGGCTAGCGGGGTAGATACGCAGTATTTT; CDR3 protein: CASSSSASGVDTQYF
J gene: TRBJ2-1; D gene: TRBD2; V gene: TRBV3-1; clone size: .; CDR3 DNA: TGTGCCAGCAGCCAAGATCGCGGGGGGCGAACTTACAATGAGCAGTTCTTC; CDR3 protein: CASSQDRGGRTYNEQFF
J gene: TRBJ2-7; D gene: .; V gene: TRBV12-3/TRBV12-4; clone size: few; CDR3 DNA: TGTGCCAGCACACCCGACCCTTACGAGCAGTACTTC; CDR3 protein: CASTPDPYEQYF
J gene: TRBJ2-3; D gene: TRBD2; V gene: TRBV14; clone size: many; CDR3 DNA: TGTGCCAGCAGCCGTAGCGGGATTAGCACAGATACGCAGTATTTT; CDR3 protein: CASSRSGISTDTQYF
J gene: TRBJ2-1; D gene: .; V gene: TRBV5-6; clone size: few; CDR3 DNA: TGTGCCAGCAGCTTGGTAGACAGTGGTGAGCAGTTCTTC; CDR3 protein: CASSLVDSGEQFF
J gene: TRBJ2-7; D gene: .; V gene: TRBV6-1; clone size: .; CDR3 DNA: TGTGCCAGCAGTCCCTACGGAGGACGACCCTCCTACGAGCAGTACTTC; CDR3 protein: CASSPYGGRPSYEQYF
J gene: TRBJ2-4; D gene: .; V gene: TRBV14; clone size: many; CDR3 DNA: TGTGCCAGCAGCCAAGATATGGTAGCCAAAAACATTCAGTACTTC; CDR3 protein: CASSQDMVAKNIQYF
J gene: TRBJ2-1; D gene: .; V gene: TRBV27; clone size: .; CDR3 DNA: TGTGCCAGCAGTTGGCCAGGGACGGCGGGCAATGAGCAGTTCTTC; CDR3 protein: CASSWPGTAGNEQFF
J gene: TRBJ2-7; D gene: TRBD1; V gene: TRBV7-3; clone size: .; CDR3 DNA: TGTGCCAGCAGCGCCGAGGGAGGGACAGGGGACGAGCAGTACTTC; CDR3 protein: CASSAEGGTGDEQYF
J gene: TRBJ2-7; D gene: .; V gene: TRBV4-3; clone size: few; CDR3 DNA: TGCGCCAGCAGCCAAGATGCGGGGCCGGGGGAGCAGTACTTC; CDR3 protein: CASSQDAGPGEQYF
J gene: TRBJ2-1; D gene: TRBD2; V gene: TRBV2; clone size: .; CDR3 DNA: TGTGCCAGCGATTTAGCGGGGGCCCTGAGGGGCAATGAGCAGTTCTTC; CDR3 protein: CASDLAGALRGNEQFF
J gene: TRBJ2-5; D gene: TRBD1; V gene: TRBV12-3/TRBV12-4; clone size: few; CDR3 DNA: TGTGCCAGCAGTTTTGCAGGGGGTCCAGAGACCCAGTACTTC; CDR3 protein: CASSFAGGPETQYF
J gene: TRBJ2-2; D gene: .; V gene: TRBV2; clone size: .; CDR3 DNA: TGTGCCAGCACCCTAGCCGGGGGCCCCACCGGGGAGCTGTTTTTT; CDR3 protein: CASTLAGGPTGELFF
J gene: TRBJ1-5; D gene: .; V gene: TRBV20-1; clone size: few; CDR3 DNA: TGCAGTGCTGGTTTAGCTGTGGGGAAGAGCCAGCCCCAGCATTTT; CDR3 protein: CSAGLAVGKSQPQHF
J gene: TRBJ2-2; D gene: TRBD1; V gene: TRBV5-1; clone size: .; CDR3 DNA: TGCGCCAGCAGCTTGGCCGGGACAGGGGACACCGGGGAGCTGTTTTTT; CDR3 protein: CASSLAGTGDTGELFF
J gene: TRBJ2-7; D gene: TRBD1; V gene: TRBV5-1; clone size: .; CDR3 DNA: TGCGCCAGCAGCTTGCCAGGGGGCAGCGCCAACGAGCAGTACTTC; CDR3 protein: CASSLPGGSANEQYF
J gene: TRBJ2-3; D gene: .; V gene: TRBV4-2; clone size: few; CDR3 DNA: TGTGCCAGCAGCCGCGAAGGGCGTGGGCAGTATTTT; CDR3 protein: CASSREGRGQYF